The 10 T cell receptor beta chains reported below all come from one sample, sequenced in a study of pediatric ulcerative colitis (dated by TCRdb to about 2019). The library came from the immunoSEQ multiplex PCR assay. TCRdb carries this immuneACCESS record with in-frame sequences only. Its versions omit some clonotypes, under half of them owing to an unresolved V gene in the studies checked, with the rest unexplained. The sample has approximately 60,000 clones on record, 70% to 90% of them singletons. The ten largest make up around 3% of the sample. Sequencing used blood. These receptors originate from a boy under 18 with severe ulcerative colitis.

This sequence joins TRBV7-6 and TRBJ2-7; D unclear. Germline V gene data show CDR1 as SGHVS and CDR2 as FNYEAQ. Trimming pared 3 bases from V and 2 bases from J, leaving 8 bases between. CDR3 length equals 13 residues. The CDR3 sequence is CASSLTQTYEQYF. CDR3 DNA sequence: TGTGCCAGCAGCTTGACACAAACCTACGAGCAGTACTTC.

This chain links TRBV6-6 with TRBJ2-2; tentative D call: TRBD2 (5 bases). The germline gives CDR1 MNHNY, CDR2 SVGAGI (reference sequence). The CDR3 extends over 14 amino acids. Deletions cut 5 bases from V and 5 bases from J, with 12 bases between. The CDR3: CASSDFGLTGELFF. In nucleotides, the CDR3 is TGTGCCAGCAGTGACTTTGGACTTACCGGGGAGCTGTTTTTT.

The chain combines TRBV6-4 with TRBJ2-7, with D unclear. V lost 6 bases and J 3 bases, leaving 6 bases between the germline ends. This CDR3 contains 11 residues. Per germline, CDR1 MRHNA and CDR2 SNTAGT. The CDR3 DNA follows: TGTGCCAGCAGGGGTCACTACGAGCAGTACTTC. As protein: CASRGHYEQYF.

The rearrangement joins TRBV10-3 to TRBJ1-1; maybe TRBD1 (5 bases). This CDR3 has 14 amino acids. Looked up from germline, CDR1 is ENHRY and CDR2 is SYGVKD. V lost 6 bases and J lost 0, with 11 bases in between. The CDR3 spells CAIRSGIMNTEAFF. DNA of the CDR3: TGTGCCATCAGATCAGGGATTATGAACACTGAAGCTTTCTTT.

CDR3: CASSTGTSGRTYEQYF. The CDR3 DNA reads as TGTGCCAGTAGTACGGGAACTAGCGGGAGGACCTACGAGCAGTACTTC. The chain carries TRBV19 and TRBJ2-7; 12 bases are shared with TRBD2. Germline trimming cut 4 bases from V and 2 bases from J; bases unmatched to any gene: 6. In germline, CDR1 is LNHDA, CDR2 SQIVND (reference sequence). The CDR3 has 16 amino acids.

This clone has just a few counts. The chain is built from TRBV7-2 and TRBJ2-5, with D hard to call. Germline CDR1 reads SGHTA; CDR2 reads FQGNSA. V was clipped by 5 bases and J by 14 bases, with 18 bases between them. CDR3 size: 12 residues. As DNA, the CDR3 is TGTGCCAGCAGCCCTCCCCTAGGACCGCCTTACTTC. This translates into CASSPPLGPPYF. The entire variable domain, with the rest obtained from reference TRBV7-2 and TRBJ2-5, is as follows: GAGVSQSPSNKVTEKGKDVELRCDPISGHTALYWYRQSLGQGLEFLIYFQGNSAPDKSGLPSDRFSAERTGGSVSTLTIQRTQQEDSAVYLCASSPPLGPPYFGPGTRLLVL.

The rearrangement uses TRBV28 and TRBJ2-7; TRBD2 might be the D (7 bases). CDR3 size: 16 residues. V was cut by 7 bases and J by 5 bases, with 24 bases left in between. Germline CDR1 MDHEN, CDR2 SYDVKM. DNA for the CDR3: TGTGCCAGCACTCCGCGATGGACAGCGGGACGGCACGAGCAGTACTTC. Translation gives CASTPRWTAGRHEQYF.

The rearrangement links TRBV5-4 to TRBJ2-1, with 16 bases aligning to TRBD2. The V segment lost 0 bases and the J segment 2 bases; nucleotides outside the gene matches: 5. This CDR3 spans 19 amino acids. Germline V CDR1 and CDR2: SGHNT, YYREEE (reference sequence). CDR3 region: CASSLAGLAGGRTYNEQFF. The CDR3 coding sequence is TGTGCCAGCAGCTTGGCGGGACTAGCGGGAGGGAGGACCTACAATGAGCAGTTCTTC.

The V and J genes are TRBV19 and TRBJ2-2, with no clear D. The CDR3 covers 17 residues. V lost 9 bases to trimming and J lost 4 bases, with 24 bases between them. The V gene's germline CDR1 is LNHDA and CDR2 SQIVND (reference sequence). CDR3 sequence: CARLSSKVLPSTGELFF. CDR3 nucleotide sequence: TGTGCCAGGCTCTCCTCCAAGGTCCTACCTAGCACCGGGGAGCTGTTTTTT.

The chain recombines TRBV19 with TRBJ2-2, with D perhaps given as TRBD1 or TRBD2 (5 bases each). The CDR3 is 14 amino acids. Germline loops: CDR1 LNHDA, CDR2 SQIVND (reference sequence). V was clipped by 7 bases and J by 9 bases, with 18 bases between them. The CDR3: CASKPYGASRELFF. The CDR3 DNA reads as TGTGCCAGTAAGCCTTATGGGGCTAGCAGGGAGCTGTTTTTT.